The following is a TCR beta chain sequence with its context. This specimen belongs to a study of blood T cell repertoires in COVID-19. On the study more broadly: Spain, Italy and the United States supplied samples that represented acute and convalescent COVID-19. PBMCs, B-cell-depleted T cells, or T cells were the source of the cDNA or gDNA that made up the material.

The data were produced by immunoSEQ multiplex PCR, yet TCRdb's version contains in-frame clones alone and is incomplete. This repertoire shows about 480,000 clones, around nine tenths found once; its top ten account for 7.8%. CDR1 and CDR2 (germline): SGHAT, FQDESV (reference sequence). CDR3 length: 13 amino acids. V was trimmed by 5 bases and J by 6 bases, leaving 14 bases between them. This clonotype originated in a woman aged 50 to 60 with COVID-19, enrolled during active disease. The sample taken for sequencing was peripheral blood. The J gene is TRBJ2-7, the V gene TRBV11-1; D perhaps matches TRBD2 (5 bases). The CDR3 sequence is CASSKDGVGEQYF. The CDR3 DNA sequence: TGTGCCAGCAGCAAGGACGGGGTCGGCGAGCAGTACTTC. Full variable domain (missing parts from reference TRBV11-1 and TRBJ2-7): EAEVAQSPRYKITEKSQAVAFWCDPISGHATLYWYRQILGQGPELLVQFQDESVVDDSQLPKDRFSAERLKGVDSTLKIQPAELGDSAMYLCASSKDGVGEQYFGPGTRLTVT.